A single sample is the source of the 32 T cell receptor delta chains below, sequenced in a study of gamma-delta T cells after stem cell transplantation. TCRdb ran CATT on the RT-PCR reads. The table has roughly 1,600 delta-chain clones, about 4.4% seen once. The sample consisted of gamma-delta T cells. Receptor source: a human donor. It is not recorded whose cells these are; they may come from a transplant donor.

A remark on this clone: A far more abundant clone sits one base away, making this likely a read error. This chain connects TRDV1 to TRDJ1, with TRDD3 identical over 12 bases. Germline V gene sequence: CDR1 TSWWSYY, CDR2 QGS. Germline trimming cut 4 bases from V and 3 bases from J; bases unmatched to any gene: 27. This CDR3 spans 23 amino acids. CDR3 region: CALGGPPHSYINWGIQVADKLIF. CDR3 nucleotides: TGTGCTCTTGGGGGACCACCCCACTCCTACATAAACTGGGGGATACAGGTCGCCGATAAACTCATCTTT.

This clone was counted only a few times. This rearrangement joins TRDV1 to TRDJ1, with 12 nucleotides matching TRDD3. CDR1 TSWWSYY and CDR2 QGS come from the germline V gene. This CDR3 is 21 amino acids long. Trimming at V came to 1 base and at J to 2 bases, leaving 17 bases not matched to a gene. CDR3 sequence (DNA): TGTGCTCTTGGGGAACCTGCCTTCCTAGAGACTGGGGGATACCCAACCGATAAACTCATCTTT. Its translation is CALGEPAFLETGGYPTDKLIF.

As for this clone: A far larger clone is off by one base, so a read error is likely. CDR3 region: CALGELGILPTFWGYEGTDKPIF. In DNA form, the CDR3 reads TGTGCTCTTGGGGAACTAGGTATCCTTCCTACTTTCTGGGGATACGAGGGCACCGATAAACCCATCTTT. The chain has TRDV1 and TRDJ1, with D perhaps being TRDD2 or TRDD3 (9 bases each). CDR1 and CDR2 from the germline V gene are TSWWSYY and QGS. CDR3 length: 23 amino acids.

By share of the sample, this clone is large. Other DNA sequences from this sample encode an identical CDR3 as well. The V and J genes are TRDV1 and TRDJ1; 8 bases are a match to TRDD3. The junction had 14 bases not matched to a gene; V was cut back by 2 bases and J by 0 bases. The CDR3 loop spans 19 amino acids. CDR1 is TSWWSYY, CDR2 QGS, per germline. CDR3 region: CALGETSLGGSAYTDKLIF. CDR3 bases: TGTGCTCTTGGGGAAACCTCACTGGGGGGATCCGCATACACCGATAAACTCATCTTT.

As concerns this clone: TCRdb's entry gives the protein of a much larger clone, which mismatches this DNA's translation at residue 4, likely from a read error; the protein reported here is translated from the DNA. This chain links TRDV1 with TRDJ1; 8 nucleotides align to TRDD2. Germline CDR1 reads TSWWSYY; CDR2 reads QGS. CDR3 length: 20 amino acids. Losses at the gene ends were 7 bases for V and 1 base for J; bases not matched to a gene: 23. In nucleotides, the CDR3 is TGTGCTCTTGAGCCAACTTCCTACGGCGGGGGACAGGGGGTCACCGATAAACTCATCTTT. Translating gives CALEPTSYGGGQGVTDKLIF.

By share, this clone counts as medium-sized (0.01 to 0.1%). The TCRdb record carries a much larger clone's protein, which differs from this DNA's translation at residue 10; a read error is the likely cause, and the protein listed here is the DNA translation. The chain uses TRDV3 and TRDJ1; 8 bases fit TRDD3. The CDR3 has 22 amino acids. After removal of 5 bases from V and 1 base from J, the junction contained 33 bases not matched to a gene. Germline CDR1 reads TVYSNPD; CDR2 reads GDNSRS (reference sequence). This CDR3 reads CAPRDSSTSCRYWGSITDKLIF. As DNA, the CDR3 is TGTGCCCCCCGGGATTCCTCCACTTCCTGCCGATACTGGGGGTCAATCACCGATAAACTCATCTTT.

In the case of this clone: This clone may be a read error of a much larger clone one base away. The rearrangement joins TRDV3 to TRDJ1; 12 bases match TRDD3. Germline CDR1 is TVYSNPD and CDR2 is GDNSRS (reference sequence). The length of the CDR3 is 21 residues. Trimming cost V 3 bases and J 6 bases; bases outside gene matches: 29. The DNA of the CDR3 is TGTGCCTTAGCCCCCTACGGTCGGCTCTACTGGGGGATACTTGGCCCCAATAAACTCATCTTT. Its translation is CALAPYGRLYWGILGPNKLIF.

About this clone itself: Only one base separates this from a far larger clonotype, so it likely reflects a read error. Other DNA sequences in this specimen translate into the identical CDR3. The chain recombines TRDV2 with TRDJ1; 8 positions agree with TRDD3. This CDR3 region has 16 residues. Germline CDR1 reads GEAIGNYY; CDR2 reads EKD. The CDR3: CACDTVARGYSRGLIF. The CDR3 coding sequence is TGCGCCTGTGACACCGTTGCTCGGGGATACTCACGAGGACTCATCTTT.

In this sample, this clone turned up a few times. With only one base between it and a far larger clone, this is likely a read error. Additional DNA sequences in this sample encode the identical CDR3. The chain recombines TRDV1 with TRDJ1; 9 bases fit TRDD2. This CDR3 is built from 24 residues. Germline V gives CDR1 TSWWSYY, CDR2 QGS. V gave up 1 base and J gave up 2 bases; unmatched junction bases: 29. CDR3 nucleotide sequence: TGTGCTCTTGGGGAACGGGGCACCTTCCTACGTTCTGTACTGGGAGATACGCCGACCGATAAACTCATCTTT. Its protein is CALGERGTFLRSVLGDTPTDKLIF.

The sample holds a few counts of this clone. The protein held in TCRdb is that of a much larger clone and does not match this DNA's translation at residue 9, likely because of a read error; the protein shown is translated from the DNA. This rearrangement joins TRDV1 to TRDJ1; 8 bases align to TRDD3. Unmatched junction bases numbered 22, after V lost 3 bases and J lost 7 bases. The CDR3 has 19 residues. Germline CDR1 reads TSWWSYY; CDR2 reads QGS. The DNA for the CDR3 is TGTGCTCTTGGGGATTGTCCCTCCCACGCTGGGGGACCCAGATCTAAACTCATCTTT. Its protein is CALGDCPSHAGGPRSKLIF.

Concerning this clone: The TCRdb record carries a much larger clone's protein, which differs from this DNA's translation at residue 12; a read error is the likely cause, and the protein listed here is the DNA translation. The rearrangement joins TRDV2 to TRDJ3; 12 bases match TRDD3. This CDR3 has 21 amino acids. J lost 0 bases, V lost 0 bases, and 8 bases had no gene match. Germline V lookup: CDR1 GEAIGNYY, CDR2 EKD. CDR3 in DNA: TGTGCCTGTGACACCGCCGCTGGGGGATACGGGAACTCCTGGGACACCCGACAGATGTTTTTC. Its translation: CACDTAAGGYGNSWDTRQMFF.

This clone came up a few times. The chain joins TRDV1 to TRDJ1; 13 bases align to TRDD3. The germline V gene has CDR1 TSWWSYY and CDR2 QGS. The J segment lost 3 bases and the V segment lost 0 bases, leaving 13 bases of the junction unmatched. The length of the CDR3 is 20 residues. In nucleotides, the CDR3 is TGTGCTCTTGGGGAACTAGTACCCTACTGGGGGATACGCGAAGCCGATAAACTCATCTTT. It specifies CALGELVPYWGIREADKLIF.

Concerning this clone: The TCRdb protein comes from a much larger clone and disagrees with this DNA's translation at residue 12, likely due to a read error; the protein given here is derived from the DNA. The chain uses TRDV1 and TRDJ1; no definite D call. The V gene's germline CDR1 is TSWWSYY and CDR2 QGS. Trimming removed 0 bases from V and 0 bases from J, with 26 bases in between. The CDR3 extends over 21 amino acids. CDR3: CALGELPFLAWWARYTDKLIF. In DNA, the CDR3 is TGTGCTCTTGGGGAACTACCCTTTTTAGCCTGGTGGGCCCGATACACCGATAAACTCATCTTT.

This chain uses TRDV1 with TRDJ1; 12 nucleotides agree with TRDD3. The germline V gene has CDR1 TSWWSYY and CDR2 QGS. The CDR3 spans 22 residues. Trimming removed 3 bases from V and 0 bases from J; junction bases left unmatched: 20. The CDR3 here is CALGEPPFLYWGILYDTDKLIF. DNA for the CDR3: TGTGCTCTTGGGGAGCCACCCTTCCTCTACTGGGGGATACTCTATGACACCGATAAACTCATCTTT.

This clone turned up a few times. This DNA's translation differs at residue 14 from TCRdb's protein, which comes from a much larger clone; a read error is likely, and the protein shown is translated from the DNA. This chain connects TRDV1 to TRDJ1, with TRDD3 as a possible D gene (7 bases). The V gene's germline CDR1 is TSWWSYY and CDR2 QGS. The CDR3 runs to 23 residues. V lost 4 bases to trimming and J lost 2 bases, with 38 bases between them. The DNA of the CDR3 is TGTGCTCTTGGGGTCCGTCCGGCCTTCCCACGTCTGGGGGGTGTTCCTAGAACCGATAAACTCATCTTT. Residues: CALGVRPAFPRLGGVPRTDKLIF.

In this sample, this clone is hyperexpanded (1% or more). The same CDR3 arises from other DNA sequences in this sample as well. The chain carries TRDV1 and TRDJ1, with 8 bases fitting TRDD3. This CDR3 has 19 residues. Germline-derived CDR1 and CDR2 are TSWWSYY and QGS. Germline trimming cut 3 bases from V and 0 bases from J; bases unmatched to any gene: 15. Here the CDR3 reads CALGDTPTGGPTYTDKLIF. The DNA for the CDR3 is TGTGCTCTTGGGGACACCCCGACTGGGGGGCCAACGTACACCGATAAACTCATCTTT.

On this clone: It differs at one base from a far larger clone, so likely a read error. This specimen includes other DNA sequences encoding the same CDR3. CDR3 sequence: CALVVPKGPGGSDKLIF. CDR3 nucleotide sequence: TGTGCTCTTGTAGTACCCAAGGGTCCTGGGGGATCCGATAAACTCATCTTT. The chain combines TRDV1 with TRDJ1, with 9 bases fitting TRDD3. V lost 7 bases, J lost 3 bases, and 15 bases stayed unmatched. Germline V lookup: CDR1 TSWWSYY, CDR2 QGS. The CDR3 runs 17 residues.

About this clone: The junction and the germline gene differ at one end; a read error may be behind it. The chain joins TRDV1 to TRDJ1; TRDD3 matches at 9 bases. Germline lookup yields CDR1 TSWWSYY and CDR2 QGS. There are 24 residues in the CDR3. CDR3 in amino acids: CALGELLDLYRMYWGREYTDILIF. The CDR3, as DNA: TGTGCTCTTGGGGAACTACTGGACCTCTACCGGATGTACTGGGGGAGAGAGTACACCGATATACTCATCTTT.

To note about this clone: A far larger clone is just one base off, so this is likely a read error. The sample contains more than one DNA sequence encoding this CDR3. The genes are TRDV1 and TRDJ1, with TRDD3 matching over 9 bases. The germline V gene encodes CDR1 TSWWSYY and CDR2 QGS. CDR3 length equals 28 residues. J lost 2 bases, V lost 3 bases, and 43 bases had no gene match. The CDR3 nucleotides read TGTGCTCTTGGGGAGGCCGATCTTCCTTCTCCCCCTACTGGGGATACGCCTTTGGGGTTTGGAACTACCGATAAACTCATCTTT. This codes for CALGEADLPSPPTGDTPLGFGTTDKLIF.

This clone turned up a few times. A read error likely explains this, since a far larger clone differs by one base. The chain recombines TRDV1 with TRDJ1; D may correspond to TRDD2 or TRDD3 (8 bases each). Trimming took 1 base from V and 0 from J, leaving 27 bases between them. The CDR3 loop spans 21 amino acids. Germline assignment: CDR1 TSWWSYY and CDR2 QGS. CDR3 sequence reads: CALGERFLPWGMPEYTDKLIF. The DNA for the CDR3 is TGTGCTCTTGGGGAACGCTTCCTACCGTGGGGGATGCCCGAGTACACCGATAAACTCATCTTT.

In the case of this clone: TCRdb's protein, taken from a much larger clone, differs from this DNA's translation at residue 5, likely owing to a read error; the protein displayed comes from the DNA. The chain recombines TRDV2 with TRDJ2; 8 positions match TRDD3. The CDR3 is 17 amino acids. Germline CDR1 is GEAIGNYY and CDR2 is EKD. V shed 3 bases and J 4 bases; nucleotides not matched to a gene: 12. The DNA for the CDR3 is TGTGCCTGTGACGTCATTCCTATTGGGGGATCGACAGCACAACTCTTCTTT. This sequence encodes CACDVIPIGGSTAQLFF.

The chain has TRDV1 and TRDJ4, with 12 nucleotides matching TRDD3. Per the germline V gene, CDR1 is TSWWSYY and CDR2 is QGS. V dropped 3 bases and J dropped 4; count of bases not matched to a gene: 21. The CDR3 sequence is 20 residues long. DNA of the CDR3: TGTGCTCTTGGGGACCCCGGCCCCTTCTGGGGGATACGCCATGTAGAACCCCTGATCTTT. It translates to CALGDPGPFWGIRHVEPLIF.

A note on this clone: TCRdb pairs this DNA with a much larger clone's protein that differs at residue 16, likely a read error; the protein shown was translated from the DNA. The CDR3: CACDTLMGIRGDTDKPIF. The DNA for the CDR3 is TGTGCCTGTGACACCCTGATGGGGATACGCGGGGACACCGATAAACCCATCTTT. The chain is built from TRDV2 and TRDJ1; 9 bases match TRDD3. From germline, CDR1 is GEAIGNYY and CDR2 EKD. This CDR3 region has 18 residues.

Regarding this clone: A far larger clone is off by one base, so a read error is likely. The rearrangement joins TRDV2 to TRDJ1, with D perhaps TRDD3 (6 bases). Germline V gene sequence: CDR1 GEAIGNYY, CDR2 EKD. The CDR3 consists of 14 residues. CDR3 in DNA: TGTGCCTGTGTCACCATGGGGGGCCGCGATAAACTCATCTTT. It translates to CACVTMGGRDKLIF.

This clone is large (0.1 to 1%) by share. Other DNA sequences in the sample encode the same CDR3. DNA of the CDR3: TGTGCCTTTCAACTTCCTATTTGGGGGCAGCCCGATAAACTCATCTTT. The encoded protein is CAFQLPIWGQPDKLIF. V usage is TRDV3 and J usage is TRDJ1; tentatively, D is TRDD2 (7 bases). The CDR3 is 16 residues long. Between the trimmed V and J ends, which lost 2 bases and 3 bases, there was a span of 22 bases. CDR1 TVYSNPD and CDR2 GDNSRS come from the germline V gene (reference sequence).

By share of the sample, this clone is medium-sized (0.01 to 0.1%). One base separates it from a far larger clone, so it is likely a read error. The same CDR3 also results from other DNA sequences found in this sample. The V gene is TRAV29/DV5, the J gene TRDJ1; the D gene is possibly TRDD2 (6 bases). The germline V and J ends were trimmed by 2 bases and 0 bases, with 26 bases remaining between them. The CDR3 is made up of 19 amino acids. Germline CDR1 NSMFDY, CDR2 ISSIKDK. The CDR3 here is CAASHFPRGPTLYTDKLIF. CDR3 bases: TGTGCAGCAAGTCATTTTCCTAGGGGTCCTACGCTGTACACCGATAAACTCATCTTT.

This clone was seen more than once but under ten times. A single base is all that separates this from a far larger clone, so a read error is likely. Other DNA sequences in this sample translate to the same CDR3. CDR3 DNA sequence: TGTGCCTGTGACACACTTGGGCGCCCACTCGGAGATAAACTCATCTTT. This encodes CACDTLGRPLGDKLIF. The chain is built from TRDV2 and TRDJ1, with D unclear. Germline lookup yields CDR1 GEAIGNYY and CDR2 EKD. This CDR3 comprises 16 residues. V was pared by 1 base and J by 5 bases, with 19 bases between.

In the case of this clone: No DNA is shown, since the ends of the CDR3 on it are uncertain; the CDR3 is the one TCRdb lists. The chain employs TRAV29/DV5 and TRDJ1; TRDD3 is taken as the D call from the table, unchecked against the DNA. Looked up from germline, CDR1 is NSMFDY and CDR2 is ISSIKDK. The CDR3 spans 23 residues, counting both ends. CDR3 loop: CSVLLCSKRCELGDTQGTDKLIF.

Of note for this clone: This sequence is one base from a far larger clone and is likely a read error. The identical CDR3 is also encoded by other nucleotide sequences in the sample. The rearrangement uses TRDV1 and TRDJ1, with 9 bases matching TRDD3. Looked up from germline, CDR1 is TSWWSYY and CDR2 is QGS. The CDR3 spans 23 residues. Losses at the gene ends were 0 bases for V and 1 base for J; bases not matched to a gene: 24. Here the CDR3 reads CALGELGILPTFWGYEGTDKLIF. As DNA, the CDR3 is TGTGCTCTTGGGGAACTAGGTATCCTCCCTACTTTCTGGGGATACGAGGGCACCGATAAACTCATCTTT.

Many counts were recorded for this clone. This sequence may be a read error, since a much larger clone differs from it by one base. Other DNA sequences in the sample encode the same CDR3. Here the CDR3 reads CACDTVTNGVETYTDKLIF. The CDR3 DNA follows: TGCGCCTGTGACACGGTAACGAATGGTGTGGAGACGTACACCGATAAACTCATCTTT. The chain couples TRDV2 to TRDJ1; D is undetermined. This CDR3 comprises 19 residues. CDR1 and CDR2 from the germline V gene are GEAIGNYY and EKD.

As to this clone: A far larger clone is off by one base, so a read error is likely. This chain joins TRDV1 and TRDJ1, with TRDD3 matching 10 bases. The CDR3 covers 21 residues. Trimming cost V 1 base and J 0 bases; bases outside gene matches: 17. Germline V gene sequence: CDR1 TSWWSYY, CDR2 QGS. This CDR3 reads CALGEHFLPWGIPEYTDKLIF. The CDR3 nucleotides are TGTGCTCTTGGGGAACACTTCCTACCGTGGGGGATACCCGAGTACACCGATAAACTCATCTTT.

This clone is labeled as medium-sized (0.01 to 0.1%). A far larger clone is off by one base, so a read error is likely. This chain uses TRDV1 with TRDJ1, with 13 bases matching TRDD3. CDR1 and CDR2 (germline): TSWWSYY, QGS. The CDR3 runs 19 residues. V dropped 1 base and J dropped 7; count of bases not matched to a gene: 15. The CDR3 sequence: CALGEPAFLETGGYGKLIF. CDR3 sequence (DNA): TGTGCTCTTGGGGAACCTGCCTTCCTAGAGACTGGGGGATACGGTAAACTCATCTTT.